Shown below are 30 T cell receptor beta chains from a single sample sequenced in a study of shared clonotypes between healthy human individuals. Sequenced by immunoSEQ multiplex PCR; TCRdb stores in-frame clones only, minus some. Found here are approximately 2.5 million clones, 93% of them singletons; the top ten hold roughly 0.39%. The source material was naive CD4+ T cells from PBMCs. The subset denotes: CD45RA+ positively selected. These receptors originate from a man aged 18-30 years in good health. Some clones in this sample may be carry-over from other donors' samples.

The rearrangement links TRBV29-1 to TRBJ1-2; 7 nucleotides match TRBD1. In germline, CDR1 is SQVTM, CDR2 ANQGSEA. CDR3 length: 13 amino acids. The trim removed 7 bases at V and 4 bases at J, leaving 9 bases unmatched. CDR3 sequence: CSATRQGSYGYTF. The DNA of the CDR3 is TGCAGCGCCACGCGACAGGGATCCTATGGCTACACCTTC.

V and J are TRBV4-1 and TRBJ2-7, with 8 bases identical to TRBD2. This CDR3 is built from 16 residues. CDR1 and CDR2 from the germline V gene are MGHRA and YSYEKL. V lost 0 bases, J lost 6 bases, and 10 bases stayed unmatched. The CDR3 DNA follows: TGCGCCAGCAGCCAAGATCTATTAGCGGGGCGCTCCGAGCAGTACTTC. It yields the protein CASSQDLLAGRSEQYF.

A remark on this clone: In the same sample, other DNA sequences code for this CDR3. The chain employs TRBV18 and TRBJ2-7, with a tentative D call TRBD1 (6 bases). The germline V gene has CDR1 KGHSH and CDR2 LQKENI. This CDR3 comprises 12 residues. V lost 6 bases and J 3 bases, leaving 9 bases between the germline ends. The CDR3 sequence: CASSLQGYEQYF. The CDR3 coding sequence is TGTGCCAGCTCTCTACAGGGCTACGAGCAGTACTTC.

The chain links TRBV5-4 to TRBJ2-5; 7 bases align to TRBD1. The V segment lost 4 bases and the J segment 5 bases; nucleotides outside the gene matches: 5. The germline V gene has CDR1 SGHNT and CDR2 YYREEE (reference sequence). The CDR3 has 13 residues. CDR3 DNA: TGTGCCAGCAGCGTGGACAGGAGCGAGACCCAGTACTTC. It is translated as CASSVDRSETQYF.

The V and J genes are TRBV15 and TRBJ1-1, with unresolved D. Per the germline V gene, CDR1 is LNHNV and CDR2 is YYDKDF (reference sequence). With 0 bases removed from V and 4 bases from J, the gap between germline ends came to 15 bases. This CDR3 has 16 residues. The CDR3 loop is CATSREGGGLATEAFF. CDR3 nucleotide sequence: TGTGCCACCAGCAGAGAAGGCGGAGGTTTGGCCACTGAAGCTTTCTTT.

This rearrangement joins TRBV28 to TRBJ2-7; D is ambiguous. Looked up from germline, CDR1 is MDHEN and CDR2 is SYDVKM. The CDR3 sequence is 11 residues long. V gave up 5 bases and J gave up 3 bases, with 5 bases separating them. Written as DNA, the CDR3 is TGTGCCAGCAGTGTTTTCTACGAGCAGTACTTC. Amino acids: CASSVFYEQYF.

V is TRBV7-9 and J is TRBJ2-7, with 7 bases matching TRBD1. The CDR3 is made up of 13 amino acids. CDR1 and CDR2 from the germline V gene are SEHNR and FQNEAQ (reference sequence). The junction had 3 bases not matched to a gene; V was cut back by 5 bases and J by 2 bases. CDR3 sequence reads: CASSTGTAYEQYF. The CDR3 nucleotides read TGTGCCAGCAGCACCGGGACAGCCTACGAGCAGTACTTC.

This clone was observed a handful of times. The chain has TRBV5-6 and TRBJ2-5; 9 positions agree with TRBD2. The CDR3 loop spans 16 amino acids. J was trimmed by 2 bases and V by 0 bases; bases with no gene match: 5. CDR1 and CDR2 (germline): SGHDT, YYEEEE. The CDR3 DNA follows: TGTGCCAGCAGCTTGGGGCTAGCGGGATTACAAGAGACCCAGTACTTC. The encoded protein is CASSLGLAGLQETQYF.

V and J are TRBV7-6 and TRBJ2-7; D is unresolved. Trimming pared 2 bases from V and 3 bases from J, leaving 17 bases between. This CDR3 has 16 residues. Germline CDR1 SGHVS, CDR2 FNYEAQ. The CDR3 DNA reads as TGTGCCAGCAGCTTATACGCTAGTAGACTTTTCTACGAGCAGTACTTC. Its protein product is CASSLYASRLFYEQYF.

The V and J genes are TRBV6-1 and TRBJ2-1; the D gene is possibly TRBD2 (6 bases). Per the germline V gene, CDR1 is MNHNS and CDR2 is SASEGT. CDR3 length equals 18 residues. Trimming removed 4 bases at V and 0 bases at J, with 19 bases between. CDR3 DNA sequence: TGTGCCAGCAGTGTCTTTGGAGGGATGAGGGGCTCCTACAATGAGCAGTTCTTC. Translated: CASSVFGGMRGSYNEQFF.

The J gene is TRBJ2-1, the V gene TRBV11-2, with 13 bases matching TRBD2. The CDR3 is 16 residues long. With 5 bases clipped from V and 8 bases from J, the junction kept 9 bases outside the gene matches. Germline V lookup: CDR1 SGHAT, CDR2 FQNNGV. CDR3 DNA sequence: TGTGCCAGCAGCCAGAGGACTAGCGGGAGACTTGATGAGCAGTTCTTC. It specifies CASSQRTSGRLDEQFF. Full variable domain (rest looked up from reference TRBV11-2 and TRBJ2-1): EAGVAQSPRYKIIEKRQSVAFWCNPISGHATLYWYQQILGQGPKLLIQFQNNGVVDDSQLPKDRFSAERLKGVDSTLKIQPAKLEDSAVYLCASSQRTSGRLDEQFFGPGTRLTVL.

The CDR3 DNA reads TGTGCCAGCGACCCTGGGGAGGGTGGCGAACTCTGCACCTTC. Protein: CASDPGEGGELCTF. The chain links TRBV28 to TRBJ1-2; D is unclear. V dropped 8 bases and J dropped 13 bases, with 26 bases sitting between them. Germline CDR1 is MDHEN and CDR2 is SYDVKM. The CDR3 totals 14 residues.

This chain uses TRBV5-6 with TRBJ2-7; D unresolved. CDR1 SGHDT and CDR2 YYEEEE come from the germline V gene. V was clipped by 1 base and J by 2 bases, with 10 bases between them. This CDR3 has 14 residues. The CDR3 nucleotides read TGTGCCAGCAGCTTGAGCCAGGTAACCTACGAGCAGTACTTC. It is translated as CASSLSQVTYEQYF.

The genes are TRBV6-5 and TRBJ1-4, with D tentatively TRBD1 (6 bases). Trimming removed 6 bases from V and 10 bases from J, with 18 bases in between. The germline gives CDR1 MNHEY, CDR2 SVGAGI. The CDR3 is 14 residues long. Here the CDR3 DNA reads TGTGCCAGCAGGCCCGGGGACACCCTGGGAAAACTGTTTTTT. This gives the protein CASRPGDTLGKLFF.

The genes are TRBV18 and TRBJ1-2; D might be TRBD1 (5 bases). This CDR3 is 13 amino acids long. Trimming took off 4 bases at V and 6 bases at J, with 12 bases between the two ends. Germline assignment: CDR1 KGHSH and CDR2 LQKENI. DNA for the CDR3: TGTGCCAGCTCACTGGGGGTTGTAGATGGCTACACCTTC. Its protein product is CASSLGVVDGYTF.

Notes on this clone: Different DNA sequences within this sample yield the same CDR3. In nucleotides, the CDR3 is TGCGCCAGCAGCTTGGCTGGACGGCCCGGGGAGCTGTTTTTT. Protein sequence: CASSLAGRPGELFF. The chain links TRBV5-1 to TRBJ2-2; D is uncertain. The CDR3 consists of 14 residues. V gave up 0 bases and J gave up 6 bases, with 9 bases separating them. The V gene's germline CDR1 is SGHRS and CDR2 YFSETQ.

The chain links TRBV5-1 to TRBJ2-2; D unresolved. The CDR3 runs 14 residues. Trimming cost V 4 bases and J 2 bases, with 9 bases left between them. Germline V CDR1 and CDR2: SGHRS, YFSETQ. The CDR3 DNA follows: TGCGCCAGCAGCACGGACGGCAACACCGGGGAGCTGTTTTTT. This translates into CASSTDGNTGELFF.

The genes are TRBV9 and TRBJ2-3, with D tentatively TRBD1 (5 bases). This CDR3 comprises 16 residues. CDR1 SGDLS and CDR2 YYNGEE come from the germline V gene. Trimming left V 0 bases short and J 0 bases short, with 11 bases between. As DNA, the CDR3 is TGTGCCAGCAGCGTAGCCCCCGCAGGGAGCACAGATACGCAGTATTTT. Amino acid sequence: CASSVAPAGSTDTQYF.

The chain joins TRBV5-1 to TRBJ1-1, with D hard to call. Germline assignment: CDR1 SGHRS and CDR2 YFSETQ. V lost 2 bases and J 1 base, leaving 9 bases between the germline ends. The CDR3 covers 14 residues. The CDR3 here is CASSLLPPNTEAFF. The CDR3 nucleotides read TGCGCCAGCAGCTTATTACCCCCGAACACTGAAGCTTTCTTT. Using reference TRBV5-1 and TRBJ1-1 for the parts outside the CDR3, the full variable domain is KAGVTQTPRYLIKTRGQQVTLSCSPISGHRSVSWYQQTPGQGLQFLFEYFSETQRNKGNFPGRFSGRQFSNSRSEMNVSTLELGDSALYLCASSLLPPNTEAFFGQGTRLTVV.

The rearrangement uses TRBV4-1 and TRBJ1-6; no reliable D call. Trimming removed 2 bases from V and 8 bases from J, with 16 bases in between. The CDR3 length is 16 residues. Germline CDR1 is MGHRA and CDR2 is YSYEKL. The CDR3 region has the DNA TGCGCCAGCAGCCAACCCCGATTGGGCCGGGATTCACCCCTCCACTTT. This translates into CASSQPRLGRDSPLHF.

Remarks on this clone: The same CDR3 can be traced to other DNA sequences in this sample. The chain combines TRBV5-1 with TRBJ1-1; D uncertain. Germline lookup yields CDR1 SGHRS and CDR2 YFSETQ. V lost 1 base and J 2 bases, leaving 6 bases between the germline ends. CDR3 length equals 13 residues. The CDR3 loop reads CASSLFGNTEAFF. In DNA form, the CDR3 reads TGCGCCAGCAGCTTGTTCGGTAACACTGAAGCTTTCTTT.

The rearrangement uses TRBV2 and TRBJ2-2, with TRBD2 matching over 8 bases. This CDR3 region has 16 residues. V was clipped by 3 bases and J by 1 base; unmatched bases: 4. Germline V gene sequence: CDR1 SNHLY, CDR2 FYNNEI. The CDR3: CASSDIAGRNTGELFF. CDR3 nucleotides: TGTGCCAGCAGTGATATAGCGGGGAGGAACACCGGGGAGCTGTTTTTT.

V and J are TRBV7-9 and TRBJ1-4; 9 bases line up with TRBD1. V was clipped by 2 bases and J by 11 bases; unmatched bases: 6. Germline V gives CDR1 SEHNR, CDR2 FQNEAQ (reference sequence). The CDR3 covers 14 residues. CDR3 bases: TGTGCCAGCAGCTTACGACAGGGGGTTGATAAACTGTTTTTT. Protein sequence: CASSLRQGVDKLFF.

This chain joins TRBV5-1 and TRBJ1-4; the match to TRBD1 covers 8 bases. This CDR3 has 16 amino acids. Looked up from germline, CDR1 is SGHRS and CDR2 is YFSETQ. V was pared by 0 bases and J by 3 bases, with 4 bases of the junction left unmatched. CDR3 residues: CASSLATGAANEKLFF. In nucleotides, the CDR3 is TGCGCCAGCAGCTTGGCGACAGGGGCGGCTAATGAAAAACTGTTTTTT. Based on the CDR3 plus reference TRBV5-1 and TRBJ1-4, the full variable domain is KAGVTQTPRYLIKTRGQQVTLSCSPISGHRSVSWYQQTPGQGLQFLFEYFSETQRNKGNFPGRFSGRQFSNSRSEMNVSTLELGDSALYLCASSLATGAANEKLFFGSGTQLSVL.

The V call is TRBV28, the J call TRBJ2-7; 8 bases are shared with TRBD1. From germline, CDR1 is MDHEN and CDR2 SYDVKM. The CDR3 totals 16 residues. V lost 7 bases to trimming and J lost 4 bases; unmatched junction nucleotides: 15. DNA for the CDR3: TGTGCCAGCACCACGGCCGGGACAGGACCCCCTTACGAGCAGTACTTC. It encodes CASTTAGTGPPYEQYF.

Remarks on this clone: In the same sample, other DNA sequences code for this CDR3. The chain couples TRBV28 to TRBJ2-5; D unclear. The germline CDR1 and CDR2 sequences are MDHEN and SYDVKM. The CDR3 totals 13 residues. V was cut by 2 bases and J by 2 bases, with 6 bases left in between. The CDR3 is CASSLGPQETQYF. CDR3 in DNA: TGTGCCAGCAGTTTAGGGCCGCAAGAGACCCAGTACTTC.

With regard to this clone: In the same sample, other DNA sequences code for this CDR3. CDR3 nucleotide sequence: TGTGCCAGCAGCTTGAGAGAGACCCAGTACTTC. Residues: CASSLRETQYF. This sequence joins TRBV11-2 and TRBJ2-5, with no clear D. The germline V gene encodes CDR1 SGHAT and CDR2 FQNNGV. V lost 3 bases, J lost 4 bases, and 3 bases lay in between. This CDR3 comprises 11 residues. Full variable domain (rest looked up from reference TRBV11-2 and TRBJ2-5): EAGVAQSPRYKIIEKRQSVAFWCNPISGHATLYWYQQILGQGPKLLIQFQNNGVVDDSQLPKDRFSAERLKGVDSTLKIQPAKLEDSAVYLCASSLRETQYFGPGTRLLVL.

The chain recombines TRBV30 with TRBJ2-5; the match to TRBD1 covers 10 bases. The V and J ends lost 5 bases and 2 bases, in that order; junction bases with no gene match: 2. This CDR3 contains 13 residues. From germline, CDR1 is GTSNPN and CDR2 SVGIG (reference sequence). The CDR3 DNA sequence: TGTGCCTGGGACAGGGGGCGTCAAGAGACCCAGTACTTC. As protein: CAWDRGRQETQYF.

The rearrangement uses TRBV6-1 and TRBJ2-5; D might be TRBD2 (5 bases). The CDR3 is 16 residues long. V lost 0 bases and J 6 bases, leaving 17 bases between the germline ends. Germline-derived CDR1 and CDR2 are MNHNS and SASEGT. The CDR3 DNA reads as TGTGCCAGCAGTGAAGCTCAGCGGACCGCTATCCAGACCCAGTACTTC. This sequence encodes CASSEAQRTAIQTQYF.

This clone has a single count. V is TRBV19 and J is TRBJ2-3, with TRBD1 matching 9 bases. This CDR3 is built from 15 residues. J lost 4 bases, V lost 4 bases, and 6 bases had no gene match. Germline V CDR1 and CDR2: LNHDA, SQIVND (reference sequence). CDR3 DNA sequence: TGTGCCAGTAGTAGCCGGAACAGGGGGCCAGATACGCAGTATTTT. Amino acid sequence: CASSSRNRGPDTQYF.